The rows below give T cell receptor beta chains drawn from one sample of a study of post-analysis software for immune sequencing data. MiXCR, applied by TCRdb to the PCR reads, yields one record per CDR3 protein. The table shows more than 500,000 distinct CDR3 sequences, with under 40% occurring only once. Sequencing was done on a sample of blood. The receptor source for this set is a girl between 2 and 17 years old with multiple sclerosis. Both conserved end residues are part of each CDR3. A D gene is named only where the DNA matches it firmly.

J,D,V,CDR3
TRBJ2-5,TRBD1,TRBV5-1,CASSTTGGEKTQYF
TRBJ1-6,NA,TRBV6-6,CASSYGGAVSPLHF
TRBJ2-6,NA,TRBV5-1,CASSWELSSGANVLTF
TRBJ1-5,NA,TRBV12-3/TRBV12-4,CASSTTGRNQPQHF
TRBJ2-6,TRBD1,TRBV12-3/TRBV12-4,CAGSYGTGGPGANVLTF
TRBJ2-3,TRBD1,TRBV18,CASSPTPGGGGTDTQYF
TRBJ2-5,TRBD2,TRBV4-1,CASSHSGGGAFETQYF
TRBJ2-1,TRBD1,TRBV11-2,CASSVRLRFGTGGSEEQFF
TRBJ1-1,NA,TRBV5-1,CASSLIGANTEAFF
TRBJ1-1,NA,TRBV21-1,CASSFHTGRDTEAFF
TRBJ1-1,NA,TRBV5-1,CASSFLINTEAFF
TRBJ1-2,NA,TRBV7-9,CASSLAGGRNHGYTF
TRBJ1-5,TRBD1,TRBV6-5,CASSPDRGTDQPQHF
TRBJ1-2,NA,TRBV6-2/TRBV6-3,CASSSTDLYGYTF
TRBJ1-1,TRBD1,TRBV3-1,CASSPRDRGTEAFF
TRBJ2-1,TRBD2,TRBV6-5,CASSPTSGSYNEQFF
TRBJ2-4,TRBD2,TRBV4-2,CASSPGLAEPRGPYF
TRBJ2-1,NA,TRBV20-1,CSAPGGGTYNEQFF
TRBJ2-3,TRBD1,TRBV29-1,CSVEGQGTDTQYF
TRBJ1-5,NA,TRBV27,CASSPDSNSNQPQHF
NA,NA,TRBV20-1,CSAPSPGGGYNEQYF
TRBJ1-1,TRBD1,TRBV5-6,CASSLTGTGERNTEAFF
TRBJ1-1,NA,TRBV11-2,CASSLYGGPSTEAFF
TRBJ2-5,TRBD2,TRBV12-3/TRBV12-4,CASSLQRGGLNEQYF
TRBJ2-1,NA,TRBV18,CASSVADEQFF
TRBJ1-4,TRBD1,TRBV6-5,CASRGQGAWEKLFF
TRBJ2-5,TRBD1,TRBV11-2,CASSLGQGAGIGQETQYF
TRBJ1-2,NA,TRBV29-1,CSVGGERGNDYGYTF
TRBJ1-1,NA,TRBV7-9,CASSLDGGNTEAFF
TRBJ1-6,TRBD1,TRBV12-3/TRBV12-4,CASSLVLGTGYNSPLHF
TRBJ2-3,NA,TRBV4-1,CASSPPTSTTQYF
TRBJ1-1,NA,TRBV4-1,CASSQDGRGVPTEAFF
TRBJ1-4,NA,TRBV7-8,CASSLEAAGNEKLFF
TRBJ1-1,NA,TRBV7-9,CASSSRGTEAFF
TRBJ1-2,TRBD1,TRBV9,CASSGRDSAKGRYGYTF
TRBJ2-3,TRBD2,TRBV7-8,CASSLSSGGANTQYF
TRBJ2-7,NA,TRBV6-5,CASSYLGSYEQYF
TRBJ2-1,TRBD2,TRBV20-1,CSARTSGGRNEQFF
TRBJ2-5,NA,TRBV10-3,CAISEPSEFGGPFQETQYF
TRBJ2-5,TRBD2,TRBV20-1,CSAHTGLAAETQYF